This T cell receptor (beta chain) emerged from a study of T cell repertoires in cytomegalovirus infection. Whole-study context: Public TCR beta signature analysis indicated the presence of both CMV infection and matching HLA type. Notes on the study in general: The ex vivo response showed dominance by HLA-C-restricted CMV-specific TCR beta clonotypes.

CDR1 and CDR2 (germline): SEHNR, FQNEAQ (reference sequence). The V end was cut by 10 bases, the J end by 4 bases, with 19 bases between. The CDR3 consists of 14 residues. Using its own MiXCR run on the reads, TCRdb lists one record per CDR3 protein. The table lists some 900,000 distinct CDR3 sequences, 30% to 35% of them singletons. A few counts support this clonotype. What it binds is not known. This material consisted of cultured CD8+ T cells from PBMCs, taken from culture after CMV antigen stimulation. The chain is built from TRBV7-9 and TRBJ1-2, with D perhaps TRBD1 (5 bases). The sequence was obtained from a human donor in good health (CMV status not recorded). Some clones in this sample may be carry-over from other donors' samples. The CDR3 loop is CAIALHIGAYGYTF. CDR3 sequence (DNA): TGTGCCATCGCCCTCCACATTGGGGCCTATGGCTACACCTTC. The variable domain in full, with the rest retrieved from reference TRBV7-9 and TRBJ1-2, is DTGVSQNPRHKITKRGQNVTFRCDPISEHNRLYWYRQTLGQGPEFLTYFQNEAQLEKSRLLSDRFSAERPKGSFSTLEIQRTEQGDSAMYLCAIALHIGAYGYTFGSGTRLTVV.